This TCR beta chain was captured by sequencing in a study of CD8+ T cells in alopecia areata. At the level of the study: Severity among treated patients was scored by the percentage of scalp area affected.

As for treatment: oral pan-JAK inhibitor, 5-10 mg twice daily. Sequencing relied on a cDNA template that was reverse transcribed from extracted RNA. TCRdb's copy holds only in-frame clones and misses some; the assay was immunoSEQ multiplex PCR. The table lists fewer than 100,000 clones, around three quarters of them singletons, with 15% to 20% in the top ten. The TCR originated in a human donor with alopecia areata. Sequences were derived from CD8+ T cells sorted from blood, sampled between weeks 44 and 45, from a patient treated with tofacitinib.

The CDR3 DNA sequence: TGTGCCAGCAGCGTAGCCGACAGGTCGGGGACCGGGGAGCTGTTTTTT. Protein product: CASSVADRSGTGELFF. V and J are TRBV9 and TRBJ2-2; TRBD1 is a possible D gene (6 bases). The CDR3 is made up of 16 amino acids. In germline, CDR1 is SGDLS, CDR2 YYNGEE. Trimming removed 0 bases from V and 5 bases from J, with 14 bases in between.